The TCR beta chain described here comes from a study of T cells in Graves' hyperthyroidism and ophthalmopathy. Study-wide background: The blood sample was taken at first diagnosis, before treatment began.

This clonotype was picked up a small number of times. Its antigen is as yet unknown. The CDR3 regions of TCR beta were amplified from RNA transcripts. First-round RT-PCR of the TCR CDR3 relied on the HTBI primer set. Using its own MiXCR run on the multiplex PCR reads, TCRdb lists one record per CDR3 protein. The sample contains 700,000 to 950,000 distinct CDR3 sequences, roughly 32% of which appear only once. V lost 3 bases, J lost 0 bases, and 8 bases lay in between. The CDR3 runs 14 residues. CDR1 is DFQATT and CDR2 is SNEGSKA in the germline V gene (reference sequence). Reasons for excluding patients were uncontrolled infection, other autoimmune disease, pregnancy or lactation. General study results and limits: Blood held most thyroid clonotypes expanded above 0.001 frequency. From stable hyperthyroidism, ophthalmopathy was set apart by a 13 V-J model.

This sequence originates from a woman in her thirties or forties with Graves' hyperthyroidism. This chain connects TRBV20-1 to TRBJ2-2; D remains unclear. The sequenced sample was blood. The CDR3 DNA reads TGCAGTGCTAGGGGCAGGACGAACACCGGGGAGCTGTTTTTT. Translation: CSARGRTNTGELFF.